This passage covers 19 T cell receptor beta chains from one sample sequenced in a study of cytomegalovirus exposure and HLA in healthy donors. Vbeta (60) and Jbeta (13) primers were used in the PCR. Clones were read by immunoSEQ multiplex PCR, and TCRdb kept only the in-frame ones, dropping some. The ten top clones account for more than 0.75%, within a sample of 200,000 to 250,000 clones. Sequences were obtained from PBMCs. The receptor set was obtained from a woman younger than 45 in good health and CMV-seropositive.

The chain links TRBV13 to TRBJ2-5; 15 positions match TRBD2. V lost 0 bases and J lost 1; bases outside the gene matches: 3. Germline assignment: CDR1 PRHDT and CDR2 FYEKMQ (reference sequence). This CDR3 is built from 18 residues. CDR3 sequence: CASSLGGLAGGPQETQYF. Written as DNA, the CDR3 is TGTGCCAGCAGCTTAGGGGGACTAGCGGGGGGACCCCAAGAGACCCAGTACTTC.

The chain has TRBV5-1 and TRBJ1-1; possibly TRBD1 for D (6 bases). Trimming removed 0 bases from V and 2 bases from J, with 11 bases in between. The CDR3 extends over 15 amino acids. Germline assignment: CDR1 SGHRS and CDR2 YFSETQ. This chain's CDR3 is CASSLAGGTNTEAFF. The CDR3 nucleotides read TGCGCCAGCAGCTTGGCCGGGGGGACAAACACTGAAGCTTTCTTT.

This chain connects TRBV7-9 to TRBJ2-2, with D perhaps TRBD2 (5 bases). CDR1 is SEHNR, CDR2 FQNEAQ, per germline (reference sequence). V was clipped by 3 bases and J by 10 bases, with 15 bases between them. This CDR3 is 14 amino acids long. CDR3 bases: TGTGCCAGCAGCTTTTCGGGGTCTCCCGAGGAGCTGTTTTTT. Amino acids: CASSFSGSPEELFF.

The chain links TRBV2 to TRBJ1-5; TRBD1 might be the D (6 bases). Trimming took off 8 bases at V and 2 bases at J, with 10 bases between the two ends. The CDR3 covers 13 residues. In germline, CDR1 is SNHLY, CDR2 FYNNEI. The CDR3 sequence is CASGAGGNQPQHF. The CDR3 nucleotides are TGTGCCAGCGGGGCAGGGGGCAATCAGCCCCAGCATTTT.

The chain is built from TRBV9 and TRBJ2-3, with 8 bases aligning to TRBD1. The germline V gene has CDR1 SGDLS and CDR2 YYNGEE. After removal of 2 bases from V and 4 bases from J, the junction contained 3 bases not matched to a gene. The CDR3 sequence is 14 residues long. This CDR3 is CASSVTGDSDTQYF. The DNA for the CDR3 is TGTGCCAGCAGCGTGACAGGGGATTCAGATACGCAGTATTTT.

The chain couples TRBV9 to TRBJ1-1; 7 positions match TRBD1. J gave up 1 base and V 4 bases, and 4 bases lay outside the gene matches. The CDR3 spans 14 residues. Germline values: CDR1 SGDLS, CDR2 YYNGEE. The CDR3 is CASSSRQGNTEAFF. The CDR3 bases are TGTGCCAGCAGCAGCCGACAGGGGAACACTGAAGCTTTCTTT.

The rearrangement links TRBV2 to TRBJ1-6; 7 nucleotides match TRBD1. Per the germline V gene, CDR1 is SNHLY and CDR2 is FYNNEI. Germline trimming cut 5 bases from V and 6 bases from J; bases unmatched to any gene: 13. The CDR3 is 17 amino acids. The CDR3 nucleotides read TGTGCCAGCAGTCCGGAGATGAGGACAGGCTTTAATTCACCCCTCCACTTT. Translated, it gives CASSPEMRTGFNSPLHF.

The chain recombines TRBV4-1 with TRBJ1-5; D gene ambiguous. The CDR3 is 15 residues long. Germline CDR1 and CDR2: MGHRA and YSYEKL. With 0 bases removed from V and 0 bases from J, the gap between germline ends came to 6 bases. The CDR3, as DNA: TGCGCCAGCAGCCAAGAGAGCTATAGCAATCAGCCCCAGCATTTT. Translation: CASSQESYSNQPQHF.

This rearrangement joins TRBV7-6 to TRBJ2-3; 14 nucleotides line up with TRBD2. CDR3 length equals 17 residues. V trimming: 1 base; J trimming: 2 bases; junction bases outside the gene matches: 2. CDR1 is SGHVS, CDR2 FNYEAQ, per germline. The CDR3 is CASSLGTSGGLTDTQYF. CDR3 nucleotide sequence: TGTGCCAGCAGCTTAGGGACTAGCGGGGGGCTCACAGATACGCAGTATTTT. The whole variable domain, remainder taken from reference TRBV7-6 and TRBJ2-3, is GAGVSQSPRYKVTKRGQDVALRCDPISGHVSLYWYRQALGQGPEFLTYFNYEAQQDKSGLPNDRFSAERPEGSISTLTIQRTEQRDSAMYRCASSLGTSGGLTDTQYFGPGTRLTVL.

The CDR3 coding sequence is TGTGCCAGCAGCCCACGGGAGCGCGCAGATACGCAGTATTTT. Amino acids: CASSPRERADTQYF. The chain couples TRBV7-8 to TRBJ2-3; a possible D gene is TRBD2 (6 bases). Trimming removed 5 bases at V and 4 bases at J, with 13 bases between. Germline-derived CDR1 and CDR2 are SGHVS and FQNEAQ. The CDR3 sequence is 14 residues long.

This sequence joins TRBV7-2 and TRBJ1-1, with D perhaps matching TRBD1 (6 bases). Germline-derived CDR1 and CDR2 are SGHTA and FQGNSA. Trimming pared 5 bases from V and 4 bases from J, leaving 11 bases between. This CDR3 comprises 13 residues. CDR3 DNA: TGTGCCAGCAGCCCGCAACAGGGCACTGAAGCTTTCTTT. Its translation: CASSPQQGTEAFF.

Here the CDR3 reads CASMENPYEQYF. The CDR3 DNA sequence: TGTGCCAGCATGGAGAACCCCTACGAGCAGTACTTC. The chain employs TRBV25-1 and TRBJ2-7, with D unclear. The CDR3 has 12 residues. Deletions cut 7 bases from V and 2 bases from J, with 9 bases between. The germline V gene encodes CDR1 MGHDK and CDR2 SYGVNS.

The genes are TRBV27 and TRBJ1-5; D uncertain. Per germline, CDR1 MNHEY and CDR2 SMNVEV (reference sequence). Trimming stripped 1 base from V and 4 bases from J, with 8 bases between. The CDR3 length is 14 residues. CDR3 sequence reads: CASSLFVGNQPQHF. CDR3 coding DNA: TGTGCCAGCAGTTTATTCGTCGGGAATCAGCCCCAGCATTTT.

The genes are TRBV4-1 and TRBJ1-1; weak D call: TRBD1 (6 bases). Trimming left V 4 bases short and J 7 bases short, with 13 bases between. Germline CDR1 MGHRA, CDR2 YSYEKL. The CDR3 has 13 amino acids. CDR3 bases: TGCGCCAGCAGCCGGGACACCCTCCGTGAAGCTTTCTTT. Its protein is CASSRDTLREAFF.

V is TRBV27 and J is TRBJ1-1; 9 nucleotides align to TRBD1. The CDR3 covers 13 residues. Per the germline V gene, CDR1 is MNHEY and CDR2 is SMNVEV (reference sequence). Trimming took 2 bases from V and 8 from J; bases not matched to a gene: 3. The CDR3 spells CASSLRQGVEAFF. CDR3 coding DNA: TGTGCCAGCAGTTTACGACAGGGGGTAGAAGCTTTCTTT.

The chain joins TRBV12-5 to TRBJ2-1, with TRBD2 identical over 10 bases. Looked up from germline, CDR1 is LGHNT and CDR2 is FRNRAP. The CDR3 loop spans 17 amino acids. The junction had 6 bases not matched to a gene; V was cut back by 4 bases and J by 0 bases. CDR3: CASGWTSGPSSYNEQFF. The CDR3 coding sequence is TGTGCTAGTGGTTGGACTAGCGGACCGAGCTCCTACAATGAGCAGTTCTTC.

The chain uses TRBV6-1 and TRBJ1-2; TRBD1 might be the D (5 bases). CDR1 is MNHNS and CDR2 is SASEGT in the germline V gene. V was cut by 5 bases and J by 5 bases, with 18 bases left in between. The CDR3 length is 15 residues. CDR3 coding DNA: TGTGCCAGCAGTCCCGACAGACCAGGGTCATATGGCTACACCTTC. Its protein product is CASSPDRPGSYGYTF.

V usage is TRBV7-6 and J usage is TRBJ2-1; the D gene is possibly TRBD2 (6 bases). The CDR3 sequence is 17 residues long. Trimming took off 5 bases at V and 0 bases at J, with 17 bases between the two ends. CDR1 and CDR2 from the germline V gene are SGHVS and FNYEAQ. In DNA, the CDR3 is TGTGCCAGCAGCCAAAGGTTTTTGGACTACTCCTACAATGAGCAGTTCTTC. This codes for CASSQRFLDYSYNEQFF.

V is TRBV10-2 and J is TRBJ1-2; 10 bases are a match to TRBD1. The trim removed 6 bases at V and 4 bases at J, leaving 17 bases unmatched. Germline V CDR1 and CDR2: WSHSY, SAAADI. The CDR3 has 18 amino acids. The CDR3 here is CASSPPSPRTGGGYGYTF. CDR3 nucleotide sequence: TGCGCCAGCAGCCCCCCCTCGCCCCGGACAGGGGGAGGCTATGGCTACACCTTC.